This TCR beta chain emerged from a study of T cells in women clearing cervical HPV infection (dated by TCRdb to between 2018 and 2020). As for the study more broadly: The cases were about 23 women with histologically confirmed HPV16-related CIN3 or worse, and 2 of those women had invasive cancers. Median age was roughly 35 years in cases versus less than 40 in controls, and baseline characteristics did not differ significantly. Case blood was taken at the visit when the lesion was first identified, whereas control blood was taken when infection was no longer detected. Among cases, blood sampling came a median of approximately 150 days after lesion detection, with an interquartile range of about 80 to 230 days. The controls were around 26 women whose single incident HPV16 infection cleared within 12 months with no development of precancer or cancer. Five blinded duplicates per group were added as quality controls, so that 60 or so samples were obtained: approximately 50 participants and 10 replicates. Since HLA typing was available for only a few women, HLA type could not be ruled out as a confounder. Cases and controls were matched on age within five years and on year of sample collection. Nested within Costa Rica's Guanacaste HPV Natural History Study, an exploratory proof-of-principle case-control study compared TCR repertoires across cervical HPV16 outcomes. The parent cohort enrolled roughly 10,000 women aged 18 or older in Guanacaste, Costa Rica, during about 1992 to 1994 and followed them for more than 6 years. Summary of the overall study and its limitations: TRBV6-7 relative abundance was lower in cases than in controls (roughly 0.12% versus 0.15%; Bonferroni P = 0.0008). By combining richness with V gene abundances, random forest classifiers separated cases from controls with an estimated AUC of 0.83. The cross-sectional design could not show whether the associations came before the infection or were a result of it, and neither effector/memory subsets nor HPV-specific T cells were isolated. Across sequencing depths, CIN3+ cases showed significantly higher TCR repertoire richness than controls, but evenness did not differ between the groups. Because the number of T cells in each sample was unknown, differences in richness could reflect differing T-cell content rather than repertoire biology.

Germline trimming: 5 bases from V, 1 base from J; junction bases outside gene matches: 5. Reading the germline V gene gives CDR1 MNHEY and CDR2 SVGEGT. The cysteine opens and the phenylalanine closes a CDR3 of 14 amino acids. Only the CDR3 bases that were read are kept: 33 of them, in frame from base 1. Points on this clone: No cognate antigen has been identified for it. Read sequence stops 3 residues before the CDR3 end, and the germline J gene provides the missing end.

Every participant had a single incident cervical HPV16 infection, and women with prevalent HPV16 infections were excluded. Cervical HPV DNA was detected by MY09/MY11 PCR and genotyped by dot-blot hybridization. Approximately 15 mL of heparinized blood was centrifuged, after which the buffy coat was aliquoted, frozen at -30 degrees C, and then stored at -80 degrees C. QIAGEN kits were used to extract genomic DNA from the buffy coat specimens. The immunoSEQ assay used multiplex PCR to amplify TCR beta CDR3 regions from an average of approximately 1,200 ng of genomic DNA per sample. The assay corrected primer bias using a complete synthetic TCR repertoire to establish an amplification baseline. Amplicons were sequenced on the Illumina platform. Per the source publication's procedure: Sequence errors were corrected by clustering with frequency ratios and a modified nearest-neighbor algorithm, and the sequences were then analyzed in the immunoSEQ Analyzer using IMGT gene definitions. TCR richness and evenness were averaged over 20 rarefaction repeats at each rarefaction depth, excluding samples with fewer sequences than the depth. Wilcoxon rank sum tests with FDR correction were used to compare relative abundances of V, D and J genes between the groups. An intraclass correlation of roughly 96% for TCR richness and an average of around 71% across 65 to 70 gene segments were obtained from the blinded duplicates. TCRdb provides this immuneACCESS table in a form limited to in-frame rearrangements. Some clones are lacking; in checked studies, under half of them reflect an unresolved V gene, and why the rest are absent is not known. V and J calls plus clone size are reproduced from that table; the DNA served to infer D and trimming. The sample's table lists a count of tens of thousands of clones. About 4.6% of the sample comes from the top ten.

Sequences were obtained from blood buffy coat. This receptor chain uses TRBV6-2 or TRBV6-3 and TRBJ2-7, with 7 middle bases fitting TRBD2. The clonotype was recovered from a woman aged 18 to 69 with a cervical HPV16 infection that either progressed to CIN3+ or cleared (not recorded which). The CDR3 bases that were read are TGTGCCAGCAGTCTTCGACTAGCATCCTACGAG. The encoded protein is CASSLRLASYE. The whole CDR3 sequence reads CASSLRLASYEQYF.